One and the same sample provided the 8 T cell receptor beta chains below, sequenced in a study of cytomegalovirus exposure and HLA in healthy donors. The PCR made use of 60 Vbeta and 13 Jbeta primers. The protocol was immunoSEQ multiplex PCR, while the TCRdb copy is restricted to in-frame clones and leaves out a portion. The sample shows some 120,000 clones, 70% to 80% of them seen only once. The material sequenced was PBMCs. These receptors all stem from a woman aged 18-29 years in good health and CMV-seronegative.

This sequence joins TRBV2 and TRBJ2-7; 8 bases align to TRBD1. Germline V CDR1 and CDR2: SNHLY, FYNNEI. The trim removed 1 base at V and 5 bases at J, leaving 4 bases unmatched. This CDR3 is 14 amino acids long. For the CDR3, the DNA is TGTGCCAGCAGTGAAGGGACAGGGCGGCACGAGCAGTACTTC. It codes for CASSEGTGRHEQYF.

The chain uses TRBV4-1 and TRBJ2-5, with 14 bases fitting TRBD2. This CDR3 spans 17 amino acids. The J segment lost 4 bases and the V segment lost 3 bases, leaving 7 bases of the junction unmatched. Germline lookup yields CDR1 MGHRA and CDR2 YSYEKL. CDR3 DNA sequence: TGCGCCAGCAGCCACCAAACGACTAGCGGGGGGGCAGAGACCCAGTACTTC. Encoded protein: CASSHQTTSGGAETQYF.

The chain couples TRBV7-9 to TRBJ2-7; TRBD2 is a possible D gene (6 bases). V was trimmed by 3 bases and J by 0 bases, leaving 12 bases between them. Germline V lookup: CDR1 SEHNR, CDR2 FQNEAQ (reference sequence). The CDR3 is made up of 15 amino acids. The CDR3 DNA is TGTGCCAGCAGCTTTAGGGAGGCTACCTCCTACGAGCAGTACTTC. This sequence encodes CASSFREATSYEQYF. The whole variable domain, remainder taken from reference TRBV7-9 and TRBJ2-7, is DTGVSQNPRHKITKRGQNVTFRCDPISEHNRLYWYRQTLGQGPEFLTYFQNEAQLEKSRLLSDRFSAERPKGSFSTLEIQRTEQGDSAMYLCASSFREATSYEQYFGPGTRLTVT.

The CDR3 loop reads CASSPPPDRVSIGGYTF. In DNA, the CDR3 is TGTGCCAGCAGTCCACCCCCGGACAGAGTCTCTATAGGCGGCTACACCTTC. This chain joins TRBV28 and TRBJ1-2, with D maybe TRBD1 (6 bases). This CDR3 comprises 17 residues. Trimming left V 5 bases short and J 8 bases short, with 27 bases between. CDR1 is MDHEN, CDR2 SYDVKM, per germline.

The chain links TRBV4-1 to TRBJ2-7, with D perhaps TRBD1 (6 bases). Germline-derived CDR1 and CDR2 are MGHRA and YSYEKL. The CDR3 is made up of 14 amino acids. V was pared by 2 bases and J by 0 bases, with 8 bases between. CDR3 DNA sequence: TGCGCCAGCAGCCAAAACAGGGACTCCTACGAGCAGTACTTC. The encoded protein is CASSQNRDSYEQYF.

This clone was counted a few times. The chain is built from TRBV11-2 and TRBJ2-1, with D possibly being TRBD1 (6 bases). Between the trimmed V and J ends, which lost 1 base and 9 bases, there was a span of 10 bases. The CDR3 extends over 13 amino acids. In germline, CDR1 is SGHAT, CDR2 FQNNGV. The CDR3 DNA reads TGTGCCAGCAGCTTAGTATGGGGGCTTGAGCAGTTCTTC. Protein: CASSLVWGLEQFF.

The chain has TRBV15 and TRBJ1-2; D gene unclear. The V end lost 3 bases, the J end lost 7 bases, and 9 bases lay between the germline ends. The germline gives CDR1 LNHNV, CDR2 YYDKDF (reference sequence). CDR3 size: 12 residues. CDR3 amino acids: CATSRESSGYTF. In nucleotides, the CDR3 is TGTGCCACCAGCAGGGAGTCAAGTGGCTACACCTTC.

CDR3 DNA sequence: TGCGCCAGCAGCCAAGGGGCTAGCGGGGGGTTATTAGAGACCCAGTACTTC. Translating gives CASSQGASGGLLETQYF. The J gene is TRBJ2-5, the V gene TRBV4-1, with 11 positions matching TRBD2. Germline CDR1 is MGHRA and CDR2 is YSYEKL. With 1 base clipped from V and 4 bases from J, the junction kept 8 bases outside the gene matches. The CDR3 runs to 17 residues.